One and the same sample provided the 3 T cell receptor beta chains below, sequenced in a study of blood T cell repertoires in COVID-19. The assay was immunoSEQ multiplex PCR, and TCRdb's table has in-frame clones only and misses some. Among just over 250,000 clones listed, about 88% were seen once. Sequencing was carried out using peripheral blood. These receptors all come from a man aged 55-75 years who had recovered from COVID-19.

The chain joins TRBV6-2 or TRBV6-3 to TRBJ2-6, with 10 bases identical to TRBD1. With V trimmed by 5 bases and J by 2 bases, 3 bases remained unmatched. The V gene's germline CDR1 is MNHEY and CDR2 SVGEGT. The CDR3 runs to 16 residues. CDR3: CASSRQGAPGANVLTF. The CDR3 DNA follows: TGTGCCAGCAGTAGACAGGGGGCGCCTGGGGCCAACGTCCTGACTTTC.

This chain connects TRBV21-1 to TRBJ2-2; the tabulated D call, TRBD2, remains unverified against the DNA. TRBV21-1 counts as a pseudogene. This CDR3 is built from 18 residues. The CDR3 region has the DNA TGTGCCAGCAGCAACGTGACTAGCGGGGGGTCGGGAACCGGGGAGCTGTTTTTT. Its translation: CASSNVTSGGSGTGELFF.

The chain is built from TRBV5-4 and TRBJ2-1, with 8 bases matching TRBD2. With 0 bases clipped from V and 7 bases from J, the junction kept 9 bases outside the gene matches. The CDR3 is 16 amino acids. Germline CDR1 and CDR2: SGHNT and YYREEE (reference sequence). The CDR3, as DNA: TGTGCCAGCAGCTTGGTGCCGGGGGGGGTTGGGAATGAGCAGTTCTTC. This encodes CASSLVPGGVGNEQFF.